One sample yielded the 4 T cell receptor beta chains listed below, sequenced in a study of CD8+CD57+ T cells in acquired aplastic anemia. For CDR3 and TCR beta VDJ profiling, genomic DNA was the template used. From the reads, TCRdb called clonotypes with MiXCR, one entry per CDR3 protein. This table has a few hundred thousand distinct CDR3 sequences, 65% to 75% appearing once. Material: sorted CD4+, CD8+, or CD8+CD57+ T cells (not recorded which) from PBMCs. All receptors come from a human donor in good health, serving as a control.

Comment on this clonotype: The final CDR3 position lacks the conserved phenylalanine or tryptophan, pointing to a likely read error. No DNA is shown, since the ends of the CDR3 on it are uncertain; the CDR3 is the one TCRdb lists. V is TRBV7-9 and J is TRBJ1-2. Ends included, the CDR3 has 13 residues. Germline V gene data show CDR1 as SEHNR and CDR2 as FQNEAQ (reference sequence). CDR3 sequence reads: CASSFGLAGGYIT.

The V and J genes are TRBV19 and TRBJ2-7; 9 nucleotides align to TRBD1. The junction had 8 bases not matched to a gene; V was cut back by 4 bases and J by 7 bases. The CDR3 spans 14 residues. Germline V gene lookup returns CDR1 LNHDA and CDR2 SQIVND (reference sequence). CDR3 bases: TGTGCCAGTAGTAGAAGGACAGGGGCAGGAGAGCAGTACTTC. This sequence encodes CASSRRTGAGEQYF.

The chain recombines TRBV2 with TRBJ1-6; 7 bases match TRBD1. The V and J ends lost 6 bases and 8 bases, in that order; junction bases with no gene match: 7. The CDR3 sequence is 14 residues long. CDR1 and CDR2 from the germline V gene are SNHLY and FYNNEI. The DNA of the CDR3 is TGTGCCAGCAGCGAACAGGGGAAAGATTCACCCCTCCACTTT. This encodes CASSEQGKDSPLHF.

This clonotype was picked up many times. This chain connects TRBV19 to TRBJ1-2; 11 bases fit TRBD1. The CDR3 covers 15 residues. Germline CDR1 and CDR2: LNHDA and SQIVND (reference sequence). The V segment lost 3 bases and the J segment 3 bases; nucleotides outside the gene matches: 3. The CDR3 DNA follows: TGTGCCAGTAGTATGATGGGACAGGGGGACTATGGCTACACCTTC. The encoded protein is CASSMMGQGDYGYTF.